This TCR beta chain originates from a study of T cell responses to AZD1222 COVID-19 vaccine. Study-wide results and caveats: Samples come after the peak T cell response, not at day 14.

To note about this clone: Its specificity is unknown.

This table comes from immunoSEQ multiplex PCR, and its TCRdb copy is limited to in-frame clones, with some not included. The sample gives about 150,000 clones, 75% to 95% of which show up once; less than 1.6% is in the top ten. The trim removed 6 bases at V and 8 bases at J, leaving 5 bases unmatched. The CDR3 covers 13 residues. CDR1 and CDR2 (germline): SGHVS, FQNEAQ. The chain carries TRBV7-8 and TRBJ1-4, with 8 nucleotides matching TRBD1. Specimen: peripheral blood, collected on day 0 of AZD1222 vaccination. The clonotype was recovered from an adult in good health. The CDR3 nucleotides are TGTGCCAGCAGTCGGGACAGGTCAGAAAAACTGTTTTTT. This translates into CASSRDRSEKLFF.